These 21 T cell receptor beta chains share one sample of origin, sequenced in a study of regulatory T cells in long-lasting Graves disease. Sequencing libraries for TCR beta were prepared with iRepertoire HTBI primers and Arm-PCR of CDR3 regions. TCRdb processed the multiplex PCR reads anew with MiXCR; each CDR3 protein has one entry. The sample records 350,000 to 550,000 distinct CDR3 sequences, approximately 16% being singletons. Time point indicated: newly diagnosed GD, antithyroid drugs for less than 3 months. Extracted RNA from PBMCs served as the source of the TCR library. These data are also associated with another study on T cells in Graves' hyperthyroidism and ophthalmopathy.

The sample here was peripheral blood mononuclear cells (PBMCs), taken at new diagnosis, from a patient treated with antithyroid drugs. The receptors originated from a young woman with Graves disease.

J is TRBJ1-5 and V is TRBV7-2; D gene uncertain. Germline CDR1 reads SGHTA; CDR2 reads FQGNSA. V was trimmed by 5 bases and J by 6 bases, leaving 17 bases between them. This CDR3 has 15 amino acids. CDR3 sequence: CASSTQGGNGQPQHF. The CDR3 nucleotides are TGTGCCAGCAGCACCCAAGGAGGGAATGGTCAGCCCCAGCATTTT.

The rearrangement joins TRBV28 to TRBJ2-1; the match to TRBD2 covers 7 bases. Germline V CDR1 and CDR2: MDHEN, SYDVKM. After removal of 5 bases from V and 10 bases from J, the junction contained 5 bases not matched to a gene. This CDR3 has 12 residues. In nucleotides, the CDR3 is TGTGCCAGCAGTCGCGGGGACTACGAGCAGTTCTTC. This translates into CASSRGDYEQFF.

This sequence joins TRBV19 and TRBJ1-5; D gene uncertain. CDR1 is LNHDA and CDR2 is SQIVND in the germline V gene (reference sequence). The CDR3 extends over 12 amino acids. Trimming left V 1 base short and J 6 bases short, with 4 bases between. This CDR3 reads CASSIAGQPQHF. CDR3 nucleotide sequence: TGTGCCAGTAGTATAGCCGGTCAGCCCCAGCATTTT. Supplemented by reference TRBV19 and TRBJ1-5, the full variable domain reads DGGITQSPKYLFRKEGQNVTLSCEQNLNHDAMYWYRQDPGQGLRLIYYSQIVNDFQKGDIAEGYSVSREKKESFPLTVTSAQKNPTAFYLCASSIAGQPQHFGDGTRLSIL.

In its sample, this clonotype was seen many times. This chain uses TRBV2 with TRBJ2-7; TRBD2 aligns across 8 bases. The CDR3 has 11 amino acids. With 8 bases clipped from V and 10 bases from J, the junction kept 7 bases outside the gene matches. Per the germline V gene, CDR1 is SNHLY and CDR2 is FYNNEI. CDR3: CASGLADFQYF. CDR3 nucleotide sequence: TGTGCCAGCGGACTAGCCGATTTTCAGTACTTC. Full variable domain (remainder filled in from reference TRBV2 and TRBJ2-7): EPEVTQTPSHQVTQMGQEVILRCVPISNHLYFYWYRQILGQKVEFLVSFYNNEISEKSEIFDDQFSVERPDGSNFTLKIRSTKLEDSAMYFCASGLADFQYFGPGTRLTVT.

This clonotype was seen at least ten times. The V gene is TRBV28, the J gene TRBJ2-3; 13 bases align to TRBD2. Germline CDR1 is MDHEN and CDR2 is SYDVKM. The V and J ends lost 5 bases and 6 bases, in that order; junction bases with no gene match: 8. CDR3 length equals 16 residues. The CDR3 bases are TGTGCCAGCAGTCAGTTGGGGACTAGCGGGAAGGATACGCAGTATTTT. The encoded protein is CASSQLGTSGKDTQYF. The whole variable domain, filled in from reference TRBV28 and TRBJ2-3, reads DVKVTQSSRYLVKRTGEKVFLECVQDMDHENMFWYRQDPGLGLRLIYFSYDVKMKEKGDIPEGYSVSREKKERFSLILESASTNQTSMYLCASSQLGTSGKDTQYFGPGTRLTVL.

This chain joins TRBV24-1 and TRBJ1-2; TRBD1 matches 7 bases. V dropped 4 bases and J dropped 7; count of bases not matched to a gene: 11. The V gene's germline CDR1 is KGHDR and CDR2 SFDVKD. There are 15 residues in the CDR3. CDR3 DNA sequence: TGTGCCACCAGTGAGTCCGGGACAGACAGACTTGGCTACACCTTC. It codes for CATSESGTDRLGYTF.

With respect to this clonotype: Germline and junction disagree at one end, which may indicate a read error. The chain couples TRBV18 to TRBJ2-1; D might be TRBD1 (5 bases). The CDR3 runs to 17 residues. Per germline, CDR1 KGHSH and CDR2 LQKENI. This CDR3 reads CAGSPRGPLRSNNEQFF. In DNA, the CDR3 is TGTGCCGGCTCACCAAGGGGCCCCCTTCGCAGTAACAATGAGCAGTTCTTC.

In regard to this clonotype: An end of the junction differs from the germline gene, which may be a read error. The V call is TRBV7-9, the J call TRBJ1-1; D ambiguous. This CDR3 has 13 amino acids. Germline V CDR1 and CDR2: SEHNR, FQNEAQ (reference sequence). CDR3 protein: CASGLVPNTEAFF. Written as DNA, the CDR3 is TGTGCCAGCGGCTTAGTCCCGAACACTGAAGCTTTCTTT.

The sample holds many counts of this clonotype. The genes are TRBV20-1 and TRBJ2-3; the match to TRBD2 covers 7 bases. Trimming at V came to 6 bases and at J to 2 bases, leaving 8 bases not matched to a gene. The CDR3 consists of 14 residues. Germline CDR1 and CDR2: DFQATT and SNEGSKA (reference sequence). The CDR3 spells CSATLAEHTDTQYF. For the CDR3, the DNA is TGCAGTGCGACCCTAGCGGAACACACAGATACGCAGTATTTT.

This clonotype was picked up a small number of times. CDR3: CATSDFGGRYNEQFF. The DNA of the CDR3 is TGTGCCACCAGTGATTTCGGAGGGAGATACAATGAGCAGTTCTTC. The chain uses TRBV24-1 and TRBJ2-1, with D possibly TRBD2 on 6 matching bases. V lost 1 base to trimming and J lost 4 bases, with 10 bases between them. Germline values: CDR1 KGHDR, CDR2 SFDVKD. The CDR3 is made up of 15 amino acids.

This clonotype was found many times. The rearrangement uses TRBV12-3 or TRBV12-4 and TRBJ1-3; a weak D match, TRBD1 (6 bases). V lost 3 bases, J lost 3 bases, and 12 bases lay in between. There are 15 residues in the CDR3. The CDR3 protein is CASSLAGGLGNTIYF. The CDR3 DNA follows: TGTGCCAGCAGTTTGGCCGGGGGGCTTGGAAACACCATATATTTT.

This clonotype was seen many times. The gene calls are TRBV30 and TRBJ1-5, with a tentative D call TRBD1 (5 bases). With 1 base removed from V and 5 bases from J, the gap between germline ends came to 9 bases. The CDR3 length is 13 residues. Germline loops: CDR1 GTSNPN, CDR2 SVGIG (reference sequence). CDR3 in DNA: TGTGCCTGGAGTGGTGGGGGAGATCAGCCCCAGCATTTT. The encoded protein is CAWSGGGDQPQHF.

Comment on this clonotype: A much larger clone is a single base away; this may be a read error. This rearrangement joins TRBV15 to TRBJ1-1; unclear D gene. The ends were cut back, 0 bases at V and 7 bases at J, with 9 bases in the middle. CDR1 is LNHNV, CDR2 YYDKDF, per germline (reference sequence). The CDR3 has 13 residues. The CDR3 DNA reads TGTGCCACCAGCAGAGATCACGGGAGTGAAGCTTTCTTT. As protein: CATSRDHGSEAFF.

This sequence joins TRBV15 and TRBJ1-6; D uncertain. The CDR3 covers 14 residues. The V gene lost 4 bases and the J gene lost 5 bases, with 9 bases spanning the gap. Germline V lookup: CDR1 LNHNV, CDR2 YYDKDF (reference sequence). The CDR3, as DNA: TGTGCCACCAGCACTTCCGGCGATAATTCACCCCTCCACTTT. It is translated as CATSTSGDNSPLHF.

CDR3 sequence: CSADRLGTGMTESPLHF. In DNA form, the CDR3 reads TGCAGTGCCGACCGGCTTGGGACAGGGATGACTGAGTCACCCCTCCACTTT. V usage is TRBV20-1 and J usage is TRBJ1-6, with TRBD1 matching 9 bases. Germline V gives CDR1 DFQATT, CDR2 SNEGSKA (reference sequence). V shed 6 bases and J 10 bases; nucleotides not matched to a gene: 19. The CDR3 runs 17 residues.

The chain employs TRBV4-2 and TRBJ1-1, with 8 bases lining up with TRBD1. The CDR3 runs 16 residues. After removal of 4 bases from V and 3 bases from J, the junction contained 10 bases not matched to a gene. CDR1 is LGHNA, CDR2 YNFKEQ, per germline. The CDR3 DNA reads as TGTGCCAGCAGCCCGACGACAGGGGTAGCTTACACTGAAGCTTTCTTT. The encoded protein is CASSPTTGVAYTEAFF.

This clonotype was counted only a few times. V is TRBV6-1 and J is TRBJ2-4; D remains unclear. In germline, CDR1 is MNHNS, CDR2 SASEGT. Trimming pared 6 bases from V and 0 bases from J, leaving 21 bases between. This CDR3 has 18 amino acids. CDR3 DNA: TGTGCCAGCAGGCCCCTATTGAGGACGGTCCCAGCCAAAAACATTCAGTACTTC. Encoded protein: CASRPLLRTVPAKNIQYF.

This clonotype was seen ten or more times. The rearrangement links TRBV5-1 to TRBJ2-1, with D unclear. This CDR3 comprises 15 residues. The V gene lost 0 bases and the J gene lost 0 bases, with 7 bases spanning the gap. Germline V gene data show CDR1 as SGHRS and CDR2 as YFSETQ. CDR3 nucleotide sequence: TGCGCCAGCAGCTTGGACGGGCCCTCCTACAATGAGCAGTTCTTC. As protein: CASSLDGPSYNEQFF.

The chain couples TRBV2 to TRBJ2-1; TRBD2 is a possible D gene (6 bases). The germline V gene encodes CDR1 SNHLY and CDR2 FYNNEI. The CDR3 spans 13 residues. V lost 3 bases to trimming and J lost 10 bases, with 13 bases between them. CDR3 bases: TGTGCCAGCAGTGAGTGGCGGGATGGGGAGCAGTTCTTC. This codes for CASSEWRDGEQFF.

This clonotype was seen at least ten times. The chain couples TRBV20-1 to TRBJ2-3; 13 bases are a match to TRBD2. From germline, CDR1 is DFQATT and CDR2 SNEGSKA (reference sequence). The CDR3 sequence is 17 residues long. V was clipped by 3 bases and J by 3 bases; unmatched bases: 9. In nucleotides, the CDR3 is TGCAGTGCTAGTGGAGGACTAGCGGGAGTGGGGACAGATACGCAGTATTTT. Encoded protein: CSASGGLAGVGTDTQYF.

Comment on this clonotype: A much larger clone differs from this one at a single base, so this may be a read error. The CDR3 bases are TGTGCCAGCAGCTTAGGAGAGTCGCAGTGTTTT. It codes for CASSLGESQCF. J is TRBJ2-1 and V is TRBV7-9, with D unresolved. Germline V gene sequence: CDR1 SEHNR, CDR2 FQNEAQ (reference sequence). CDR3 length: 11 residues.